At least ten counts were recorded for the clone carrying this T cell receptor beta chain. Its target is unknown. The authors produced cDNA by 5'RACE using 10-nucleotide random UMIs. TCRdb itself ran the 5' RACE reads through MiXCR, one entry per CDR3 protein. The profile shows approximately 53,000 distinct CDR3 sequences, 10% of them singletons. This sample is drawn from a study of neurological immune-mediated disorders. Notes on the study in general: Private repertoires in all groups were suggested, as expanded clones shared no CDR3 amino acid sequences across subjects.

The ends were cut back, 6 bases at V and 5 bases at J, with 17 bases in the middle. CDR3 length equals 14 residues. Per the germline V gene, CDR1 is SGHRS and CDR2 is YFSETQ. Noted time point: longitudinal time-point 1 (baseline). The sequence derives from a woman in her forties in good health. The chain links TRBV5-1 to TRBJ1-2; no reliable D call. The sample was PBMCs. This CDR3 is CASTPSERRYGYTF. The CDR3 DNA is TGCGCCAGCACCCCGTCGGAACGTCGATATGGCTACACCTTC.